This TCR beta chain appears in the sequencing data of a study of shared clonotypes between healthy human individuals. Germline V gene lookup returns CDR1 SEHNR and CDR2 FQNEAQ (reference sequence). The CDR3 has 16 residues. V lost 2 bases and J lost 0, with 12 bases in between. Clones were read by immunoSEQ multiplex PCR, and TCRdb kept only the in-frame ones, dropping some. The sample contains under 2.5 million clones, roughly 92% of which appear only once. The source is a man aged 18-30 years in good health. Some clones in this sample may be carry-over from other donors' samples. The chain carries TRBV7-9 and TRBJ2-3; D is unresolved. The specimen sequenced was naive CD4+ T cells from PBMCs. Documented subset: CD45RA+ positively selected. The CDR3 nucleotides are TGTGCCAGCAGCTTACTCGACTTGACTAGCACAGATACGCAGTATTTT. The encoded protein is CASSLLDLTSTDTQYF.